This T cell receptor beta chain was profiled in a study of liver allograft versus peripheral blood T cells. About the research overall: Graft-liver T cell receptor repertoires were compared against recipient peripheral blood repertoires. Findings of the study overall: Intragraft T cell receptor repertoires of liver allografts were reported to differ from peripheral blood repertoires.

This clonotype is medium-sized within its sample. Its antigen is as yet unknown. TCRdb re-called the reads with MiXCR, one entry per CDR3 protein. In the table there are more than 3,500 distinct CDR3 sequences, over 20% of which are singletons. Germline assignment: CDR1 MNHNY and CDR2 SVGAGI (reference sequence). V was clipped by 6 bases and J by 5 bases, with 23 bases between them. The CDR3 spans 18 residues. The genes are TRBV6-6 and TRBJ1-6, with D tentatively TRBD1 (5 bases). This receptor was identified in a human patient who had a liver transplant. Some of the T cells may derive from the graft donor. The CDR3 nucleotides are TGTGCCAGCAGCCTCCTACCACCTCAGGGAGTCCATAATTCACCCCTCCACTTT. Translation gives CASSLLPPQGVHNSPLHF.